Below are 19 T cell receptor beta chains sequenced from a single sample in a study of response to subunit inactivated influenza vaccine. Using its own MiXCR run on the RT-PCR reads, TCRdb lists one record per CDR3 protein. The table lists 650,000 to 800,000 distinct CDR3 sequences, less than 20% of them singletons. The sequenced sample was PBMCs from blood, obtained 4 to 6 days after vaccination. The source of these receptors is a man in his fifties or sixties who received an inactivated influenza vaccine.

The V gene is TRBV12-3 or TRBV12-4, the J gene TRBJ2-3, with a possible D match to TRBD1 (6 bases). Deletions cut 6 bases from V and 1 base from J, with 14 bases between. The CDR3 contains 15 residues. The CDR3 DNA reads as TGTGCCAGCAGACTAGACAGGATTGGCACAGATACGCAGTATTTT. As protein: CASRLDRIGTDTQYF.

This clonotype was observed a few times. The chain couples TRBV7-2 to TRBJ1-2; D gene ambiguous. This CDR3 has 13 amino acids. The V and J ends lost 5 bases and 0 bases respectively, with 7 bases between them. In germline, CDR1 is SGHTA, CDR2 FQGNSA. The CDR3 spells CASSRNANYGYTF. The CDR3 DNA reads TGTGCCAGCAGCAGAAACGCTAACTATGGCTACACCTTC.

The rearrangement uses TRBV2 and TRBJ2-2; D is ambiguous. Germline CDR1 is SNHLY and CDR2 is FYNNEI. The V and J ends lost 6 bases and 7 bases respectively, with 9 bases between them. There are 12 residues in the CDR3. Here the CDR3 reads CASSVEFGELFF. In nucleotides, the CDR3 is TGTGCCAGCAGCGTTGAGTTCGGGGAGCTGTTTTTT.

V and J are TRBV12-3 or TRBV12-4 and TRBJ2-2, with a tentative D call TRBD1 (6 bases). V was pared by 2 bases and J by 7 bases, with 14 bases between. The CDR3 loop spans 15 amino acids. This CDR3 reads CASSLPTQGHGELFF. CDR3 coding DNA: TGTGCCAGCAGTTTACCAACACAGGGTCACGGGGAGCTGTTTTTT.

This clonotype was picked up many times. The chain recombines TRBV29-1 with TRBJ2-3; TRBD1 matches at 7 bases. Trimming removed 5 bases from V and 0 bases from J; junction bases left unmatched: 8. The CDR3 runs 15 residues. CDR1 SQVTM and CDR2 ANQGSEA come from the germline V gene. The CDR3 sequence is CSVTPGQKSTDTQYF. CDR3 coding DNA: TGCAGCGTTACCCCGGGACAGAAAAGCACAGATACGCAGTATTTT.

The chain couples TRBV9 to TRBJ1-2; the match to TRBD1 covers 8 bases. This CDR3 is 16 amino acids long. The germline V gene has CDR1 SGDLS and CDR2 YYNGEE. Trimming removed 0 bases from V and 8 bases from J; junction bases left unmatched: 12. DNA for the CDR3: TGTGCCAGCAGCGTAGACCATTCTTTCGGACAGGGAGGCTACACCTTC. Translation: CASSVDHSFGQGGYTF.

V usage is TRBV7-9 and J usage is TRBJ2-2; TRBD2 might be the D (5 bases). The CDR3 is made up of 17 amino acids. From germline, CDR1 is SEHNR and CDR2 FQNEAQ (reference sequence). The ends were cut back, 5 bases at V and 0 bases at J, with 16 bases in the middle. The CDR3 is CASSALDWRANTGELFF. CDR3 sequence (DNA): TGTGCCAGCAGCGCTTTGGACTGGCGGGCGAACACCGGGGAGCTGTTTTTT.

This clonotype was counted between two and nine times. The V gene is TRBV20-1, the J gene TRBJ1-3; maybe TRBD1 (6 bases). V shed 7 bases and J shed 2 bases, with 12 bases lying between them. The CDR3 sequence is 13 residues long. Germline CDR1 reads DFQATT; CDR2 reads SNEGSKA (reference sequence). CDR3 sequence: CSEPGHPGNTIYF. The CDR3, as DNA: TGCAGTGAACCGGGACACCCTGGAAACACCATATATTTT.

The CDR3 DNA is TGTGCCAGCAGTTGGGGAGGAGGTCAGCCCCAGCATTTT. Amino acids: CASSWGGGQPQHF. The chain joins TRBV6-2 or TRBV6-3 to TRBJ1-5; D is unresolved. The CDR3 spans 13 residues. The V and J ends lost 4 bases and 6 bases respectively, with 10 bases between them. Germline V gives CDR1 MNHEY, CDR2 SVGEGT.

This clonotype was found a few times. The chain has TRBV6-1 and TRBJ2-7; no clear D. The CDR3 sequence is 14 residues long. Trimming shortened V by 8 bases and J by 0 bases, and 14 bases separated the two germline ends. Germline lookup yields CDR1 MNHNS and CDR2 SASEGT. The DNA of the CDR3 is TGTGCCAGCGGGGAAGGTGGAACCTCCTACGAGCAGTACTTC. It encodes CASGEGGTSYEQYF.

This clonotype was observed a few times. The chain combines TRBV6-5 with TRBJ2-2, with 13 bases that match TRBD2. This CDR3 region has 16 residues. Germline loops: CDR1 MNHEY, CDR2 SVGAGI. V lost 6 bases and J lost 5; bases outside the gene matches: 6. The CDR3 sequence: CASRYGLAGVTGELFF. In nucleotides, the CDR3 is TGTGCCAGCAGATACGGACTAGCGGGAGTAACCGGGGAGCTGTTTTTT.

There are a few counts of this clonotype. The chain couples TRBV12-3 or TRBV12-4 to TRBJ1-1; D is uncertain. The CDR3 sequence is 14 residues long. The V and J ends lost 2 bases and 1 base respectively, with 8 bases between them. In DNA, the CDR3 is TGTGCCAGCAGTTTATATAGAGGGAACACTGAAGCTTTCTTT. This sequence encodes CASSLYRGNTEAFF.

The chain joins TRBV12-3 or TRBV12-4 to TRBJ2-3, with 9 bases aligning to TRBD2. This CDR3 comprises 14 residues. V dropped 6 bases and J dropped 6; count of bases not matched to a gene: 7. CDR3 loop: CASRGTSNLDTQYF. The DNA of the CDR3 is TGTGCCAGCAGGGGGACTAGCAATCTCGATACGCAGTATTTT.

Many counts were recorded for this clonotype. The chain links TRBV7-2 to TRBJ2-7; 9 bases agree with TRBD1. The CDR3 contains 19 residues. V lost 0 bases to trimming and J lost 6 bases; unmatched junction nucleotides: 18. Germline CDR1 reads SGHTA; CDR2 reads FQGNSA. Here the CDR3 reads CASSLARTGTGTSLREQYF. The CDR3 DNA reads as TGTGCCAGCAGCTTAGCCCGGACAGGGACAGGGACTTCTCTCCGCGAGCAGTACTTC.

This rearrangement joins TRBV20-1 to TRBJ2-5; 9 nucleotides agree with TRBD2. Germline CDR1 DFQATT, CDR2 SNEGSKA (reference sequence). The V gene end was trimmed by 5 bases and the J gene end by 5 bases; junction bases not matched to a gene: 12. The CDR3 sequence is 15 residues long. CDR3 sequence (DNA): TGCAGTGCTTGTAGCGGGAGCGACCTCCGGGAGACCCAGTACTTC. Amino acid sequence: CSACSGSDLRETQYF.

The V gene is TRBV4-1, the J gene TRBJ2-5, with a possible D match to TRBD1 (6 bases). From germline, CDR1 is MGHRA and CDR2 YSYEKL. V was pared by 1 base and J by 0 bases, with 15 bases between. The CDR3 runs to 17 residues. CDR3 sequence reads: CASSQVVGTTYQETQYF. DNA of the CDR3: TGCGCCAGCAGCCAAGTCGTCGGGACAACCTACCAAGAGACCCAGTACTTC.

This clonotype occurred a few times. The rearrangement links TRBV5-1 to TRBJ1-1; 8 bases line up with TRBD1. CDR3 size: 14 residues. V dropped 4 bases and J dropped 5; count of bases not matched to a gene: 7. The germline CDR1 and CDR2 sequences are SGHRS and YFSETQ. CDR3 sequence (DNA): TGCGCCAGCAGCGCGGACAGGGTTTCTACTGAAGCTTTCTTT. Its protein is CASSADRVSTEAFF. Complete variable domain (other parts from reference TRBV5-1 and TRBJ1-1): KAGVTQTPRYLIKTRGQQVTLSCSPISGHRSVSWYQQTPGQGLQFLFEYFSETQRNKGNFPGRFSGRQFSNSRSEMNVSTLELGDSALYLCASSADRVSTEAFFGQGTRLTVV.

CDR3 bases: TGTGCCAGCAGTCGGACCGGGAGTGCGGCCCAGTACTTC. Protein: CASSRTGSAAQYF. The gene calls are TRBV2 and TRBJ2-5, with D possibly TRBD2 on 6 matching bases. Trimming cost V 5 bases and J 9 bases, with 16 bases left between them. The CDR3 is made up of 13 amino acids. Germline CDR1 is SNHLY and CDR2 is FYNNEI.

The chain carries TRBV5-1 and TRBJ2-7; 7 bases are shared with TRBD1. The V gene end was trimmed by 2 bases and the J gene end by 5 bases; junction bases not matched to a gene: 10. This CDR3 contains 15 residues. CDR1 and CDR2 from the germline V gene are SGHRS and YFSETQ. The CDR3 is CASSFQGQFYNEQYF. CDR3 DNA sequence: TGCGCCAGCAGCTTTCAGGGACAGTTTTACAACGAGCAGTACTTC. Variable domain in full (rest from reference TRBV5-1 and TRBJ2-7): KAGVTQTPRYLIKTRGQQVTLSCSPISGHRSVSWYQQTPGQGLQFLFEYFSETQRNKGNFPGRFSGRQFSNSRSEMNVSTLELGDSALYLCASSFQGQFYNEQYFGPGTRLTVT.